This TCR beta chain was found in a study of blood T cell repertoires in COVID-19. Study as a whole: The study drew acute and convalescent COVID-19 samples from the United States, Italy and Spain. Sources were T cells, B-cell-depleted T cells, or PBMCs; the material itself was cDNA or gDNA.

Assay: immunoSEQ multiplex PCR; the TCRdb copy retains only in-frame clones and omits some. The sample lists some 360,000 clones, roughly 86% occurring once. After removal of 0 bases from V and 7 bases from J, the junction contained 8 bases not matched to a gene. Germline assignment: CDR1 MGHRA and CDR2 YSYEKL. There are 15 residues in the CDR3. The chain couples TRBV4-1 to TRBJ1-2; 7 nucleotides line up with TRBD1. Input material: PBMCs or T cells enriched from blood (not recorded which). The TCR comes from a woman between 25 and 40 years old who had been exposed to COVID-19. The CDR3 reads CASSQDRTGASGYTF. CDR3 in DNA: TGCGCCAGCAGCCAAGATCGAACAGGGGCTAGTGGCTACACCTTC.